This is a list of T cell receptor beta chains from one sample in a study of lung T cells in sarcoidosis with Löfgren's syndrome. One entry per CDR3 protein, called by TCRdb with MiXCR from the reads. The sample yields 2,000 to 3,000 distinct CDR3 sequences, roughly 20% seen once. Sequencing input: CD4+ T cells from bronchoalveolar lavage. The receptors here all came from a human donor with sarcoidosis (Löfgren's syndrome or another form), or a control subject (not recorded which). The CDR3 runs from the conserved cysteine through the conserved F or W. Each record gives: D gene, V gene, clone size, J gene, CDR3 protein, CDR3 DNA. A D gene is named only where the DNA matches it firmly. The listing skips clone size in some rows; elsewhere it reads once, few, many or a size class.

d_call: TRBD1; v_call: TRBV10-2; clone_size: few; j_call: TRBJ2-7; cdr3_aa: CASKGIGTGFHEQYF; cdr3_nt: TGCGCCAGCAAAGGCATCGGGACAGGCTTCCACGAGCAGTACTTC
d_call: NA; v_call: TRBV28; clone_size: medium-sized; j_call: TRBJ1-6; cdr3_aa: CASSLSGRDSPLHF; cdr3_nt: TGTGCCAGCAGTTTATCCGGACGGGATTCACCCCTCCACTTT
d_call: NA; v_call: TRBV20-1; clone_size: medium-sized; j_call: TRBJ2-1; cdr3_aa: CSARFWRSYNEQFF; cdr3_nt: TGCAGTGCTAGATTTTGGCGGTCCTACAATGAGCAGTTCTTC
d_call: NA; v_call: TRBV18; clone_size: medium-sized; j_call: TRBJ2-1; cdr3_aa: CASSPPSREDYNEQFF; cdr3_nt: TGTGCCAGCTCACCACCGTCCCGGGAAGACTACAATGAGCAGTTCTTC
d_call: NA; v_call: TRBV6-2/TRBV6-3; clone_size: medium-sized; j_call: TRBJ2-3; cdr3_aa: CASSWGDTQYF; cdr3_nt: TGTGCCAGCAGTTGGGGGGATACGCAGTATTTT
d_call: TRBD1; v_call: TRBV18; clone_size: once; j_call: TRBJ1-2; cdr3_aa: CASSPNRGGYTF; cdr3_nt: TGTGCCAGCTCACCAAACAGGGGCGGCTACACCTTC
d_call: TRBD2; v_call: TRBV20-1; clone_size: medium-sized; j_call: TRBJ2-7; cdr3_aa: CSASRPGLAGVRIAYEQYF; cdr3_nt: TGCAGTGCTAGTAGACCCGGACTAGCGGGCGTACGCATAGCCTACGAGCAGTACTTC
d_call: TRBD2; v_call: TRBV5-1; clone_size: many; j_call: TRBJ2-7; cdr3_aa: CASSSSPGTSSYEQYF; cdr3_nt: TGCGCCAGCAGCTCGTCCCCCGGGACTAGTAGCTACGAGCAGTACTTC
d_call: TRBD1; v_call: TRBV6-1; clone_size: few; j_call: TRBJ2-7; cdr3_aa: CASTQGQGFSYEQYF; cdr3_nt: TGTGCCAGCACCCAGGGACAGGGATTTTCCTACGAGCAGTACTTC
d_call: NA; v_call: TRBV24-1; clone_size: medium-sized; j_call: TRBJ1-1; cdr3_aa: CATSASSGGNTEAFF; cdr3_nt: TGTGCCACCAGTGCCTCCAGCGGGGGGAACACTGAAGCTTTCTTT
d_call: NA; v_call: TRBV7-6; clone_size: NA; j_call: TRBJ2-1; cdr3_aa: CASSLLGPPTGEQFF; cdr3_nt: TGCGCCAGCAGCTTACTGGGACCCCCGACGGGGGAGCAGTTCTTC
d_call: TRBD1; v_call: TRBV7-9; clone_size: medium-sized; j_call: TRBJ2-1; cdr3_aa: CASSSTGISYNEQFF; cdr3_nt: TGTGCCAGCAGCTCGACAGGGATCTCCTACAATGAGCAGTTCTTC
d_call: NA; v_call: TRBV5-4; clone_size: medium-sized; j_call: TRBJ2-7; cdr3_aa: CASSRDQNTEQYF; cdr3_nt: TGTGCCAGCAGTCGGGACCAAAACACCGAGCAGTACTTC
d_call: TRBD1; v_call: TRBV18; clone_size: few; j_call: TRBJ2-6; cdr3_aa: CASSPQGTGISGANVLTF; cdr3_nt: TGTGCCAGCTCACCACAGGGGACAGGGATTTCTGGGGCCAACGTCCTGACTTTC
d_call: NA; v_call: TRBV20-1; clone_size: medium-sized; j_call: TRBJ1-5; cdr3_aa: CSARDPLTILGVDQPQHF; cdr3_nt: TGCAGTGCTAGAGATCCCCTAACAATATTAGGGGTGGATCAGCCCCAGCATTTT
d_call: NA; v_call: TRBV6-1; clone_size: NA; j_call: TRBJ1-1; cdr3_aa: CAGSDSSMDTEAFF; cdr3_nt: TGTGCCGGCAGTGACAGCTCCATGGACACTGAAGCTTTCTTT
d_call: TRBD2; v_call: TRBV7-9; clone_size: medium-sized; j_call: TRBJ2-5; cdr3_aa: CASSPTIAGVQETQYF; cdr3_nt: TGTGCCAGCAGCCCCACCATAGCGGGAGTCCAAGAGACCCAGTACTTC
d_call: TRBD1; v_call: TRBV18; clone_size: medium-sized; j_call: TRBJ2-2; cdr3_aa: CASSPAGQGSTGELFF; cdr3_nt: TGTGCCAGCTCGCCTGCGGGACAGGGTAGCACCGGGGAGCTGTTTTTT